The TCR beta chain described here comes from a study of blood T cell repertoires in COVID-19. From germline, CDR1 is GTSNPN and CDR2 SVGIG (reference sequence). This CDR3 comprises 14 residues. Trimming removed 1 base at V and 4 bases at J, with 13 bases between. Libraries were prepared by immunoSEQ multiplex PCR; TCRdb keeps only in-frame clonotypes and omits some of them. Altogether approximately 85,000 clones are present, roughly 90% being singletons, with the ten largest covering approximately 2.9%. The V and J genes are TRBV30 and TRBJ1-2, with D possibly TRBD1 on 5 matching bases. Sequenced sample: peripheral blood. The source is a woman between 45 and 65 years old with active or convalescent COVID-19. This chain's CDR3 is CAWSGQFGSYGYTF. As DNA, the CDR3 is TGTGCCTGGAGTGGACAGTTCGGATCCTATGGCTACACCTTC.